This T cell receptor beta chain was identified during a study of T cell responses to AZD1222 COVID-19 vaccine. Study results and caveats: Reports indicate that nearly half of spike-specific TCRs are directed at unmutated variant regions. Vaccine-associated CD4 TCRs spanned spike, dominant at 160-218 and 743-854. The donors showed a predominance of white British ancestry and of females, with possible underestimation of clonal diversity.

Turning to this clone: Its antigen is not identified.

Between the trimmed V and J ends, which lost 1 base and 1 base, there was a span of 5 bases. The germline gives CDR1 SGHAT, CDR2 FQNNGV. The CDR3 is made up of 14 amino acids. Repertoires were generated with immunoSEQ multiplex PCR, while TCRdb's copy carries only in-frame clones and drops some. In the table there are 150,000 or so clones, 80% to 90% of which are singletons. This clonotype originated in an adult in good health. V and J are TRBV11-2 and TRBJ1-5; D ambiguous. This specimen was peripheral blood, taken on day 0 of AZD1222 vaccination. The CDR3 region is CASSLGPSNQPQHF. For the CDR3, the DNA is TGTGCCAGCAGCTTAGGACCGAGCAATCAGCCCCAGCATTTT.